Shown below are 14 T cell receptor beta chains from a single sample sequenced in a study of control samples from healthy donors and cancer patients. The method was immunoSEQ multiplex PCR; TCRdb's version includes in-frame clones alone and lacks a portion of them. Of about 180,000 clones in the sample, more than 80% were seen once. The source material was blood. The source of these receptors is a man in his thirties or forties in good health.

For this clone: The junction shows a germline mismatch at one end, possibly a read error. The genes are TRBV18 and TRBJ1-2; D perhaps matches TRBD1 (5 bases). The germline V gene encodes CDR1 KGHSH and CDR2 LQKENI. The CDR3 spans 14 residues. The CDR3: CASSPQATNYGYTF. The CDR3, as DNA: TGTGCCAGCTCTCCACAGGCTACTAACTATGGCTACACCTTC.

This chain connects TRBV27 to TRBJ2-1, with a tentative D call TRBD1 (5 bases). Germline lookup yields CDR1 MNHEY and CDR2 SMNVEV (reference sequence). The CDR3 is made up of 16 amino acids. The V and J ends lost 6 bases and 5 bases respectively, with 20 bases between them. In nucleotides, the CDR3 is TGTGCCAGCAGCAGCCTTTCTCGTGGGGCGAACAATGAGCAGTTCTTC. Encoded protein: CASSSLSRGANNEQFF.

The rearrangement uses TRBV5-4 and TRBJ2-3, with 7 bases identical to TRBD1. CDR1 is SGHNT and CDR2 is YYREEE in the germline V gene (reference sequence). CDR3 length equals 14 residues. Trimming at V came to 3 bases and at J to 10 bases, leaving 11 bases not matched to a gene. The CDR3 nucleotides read TGTGCCAGCAGCTCCGGGACAGTGACCGATGCGCAGTATTTT. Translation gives CASSSGTVTDAQYF.

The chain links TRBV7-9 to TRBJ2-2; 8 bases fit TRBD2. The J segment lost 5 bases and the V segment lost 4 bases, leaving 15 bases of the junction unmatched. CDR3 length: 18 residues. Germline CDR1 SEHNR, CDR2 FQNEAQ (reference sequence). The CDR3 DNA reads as TGTGCCAGCAGCTCGGTCGGGCGGGGGGTGAATTCGACCGGGGAGCTGTTTTTT. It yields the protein CASSSVGRGVNSTGELFF.

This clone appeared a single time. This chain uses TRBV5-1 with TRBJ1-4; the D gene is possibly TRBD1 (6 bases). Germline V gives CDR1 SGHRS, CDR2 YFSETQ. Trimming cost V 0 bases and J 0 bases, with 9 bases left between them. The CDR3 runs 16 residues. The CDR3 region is CASSLGQGSTNEKLFF. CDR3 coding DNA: TGCGCCAGCAGCTTGGGGCAGGGGTCAACTAATGAAAAACTGTTTTTT. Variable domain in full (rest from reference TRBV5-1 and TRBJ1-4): KAGVTQTPRYLIKTRGQQVTLSCSPISGHRSVSWYQQTPGQGLQFLFEYFSETQRNKGNFPGRFSGRQFSNSRSEMNVSTLELGDSALYLCASSLGQGSTNEKLFFGSGTQLSVL.

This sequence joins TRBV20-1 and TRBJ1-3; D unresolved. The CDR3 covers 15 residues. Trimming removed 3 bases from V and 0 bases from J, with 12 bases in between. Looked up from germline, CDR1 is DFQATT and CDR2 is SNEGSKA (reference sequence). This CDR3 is CSASTTGGSGNTIYF. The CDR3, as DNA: TGCAGTGCTAGTACTACTGGAGGCTCTGGAAACACCATATATTTT.

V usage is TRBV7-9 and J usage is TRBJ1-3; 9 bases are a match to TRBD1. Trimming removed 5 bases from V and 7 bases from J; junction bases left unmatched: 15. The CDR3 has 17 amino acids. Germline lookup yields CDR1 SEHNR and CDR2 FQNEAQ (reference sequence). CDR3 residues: CASSGAPWGQGGNTIYF. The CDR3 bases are TGTGCCAGCAGCGGGGCACCATGGGGACAGGGTGGGAACACCATATATTTT.

DNA of the CDR3: TGTGCCAGCAGCCACCGGGAGAGGCGCTCTGGGGCCAACGTCCTGACTTTC. It translates to CASSHRERRSGANVLTF. The chain is built from TRBV5-6 and TRBJ2-6, with TRBD2 as a possible D gene (6 bases). Germline assignment: CDR1 SGHDT and CDR2 YYEEEE. The CDR3 sequence is 17 residues long. The V end lost 4 bases, the J end lost 0 bases, and 14 bases lay between the germline ends.

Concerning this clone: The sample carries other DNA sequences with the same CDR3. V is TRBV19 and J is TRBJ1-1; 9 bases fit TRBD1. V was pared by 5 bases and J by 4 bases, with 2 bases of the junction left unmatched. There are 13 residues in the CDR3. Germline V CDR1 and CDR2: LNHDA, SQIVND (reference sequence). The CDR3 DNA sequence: TGTGCCAGTAGTCCGGACAGGGGCACTGAAGCTTTCTTT. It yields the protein CASSPDRGTEAFF.

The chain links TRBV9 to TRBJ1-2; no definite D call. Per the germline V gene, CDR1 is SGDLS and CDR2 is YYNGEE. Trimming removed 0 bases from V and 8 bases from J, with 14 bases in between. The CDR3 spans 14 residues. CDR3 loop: CASSVGSETGGYTF. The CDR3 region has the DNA TGTGCCAGCAGCGTAGGTTCGGAGACGGGCGGCTACACCTTC.

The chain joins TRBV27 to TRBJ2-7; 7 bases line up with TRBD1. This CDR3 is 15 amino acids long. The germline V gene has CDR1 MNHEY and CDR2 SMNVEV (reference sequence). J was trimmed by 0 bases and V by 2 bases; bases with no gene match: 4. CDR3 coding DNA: TGTGCCAGCAGTTTAAGGGGGCAAAGCTCCTACGAGCAGTACTTC. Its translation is CASSLRGQSSYEQYF.

The CDR3 here is CASSPSGNQETQYF. CDR3 DNA sequence: TGCGCCAGCAGCCCGAGCGGGAATCAAGAGACCCAGTACTTC. The V call is TRBV5-1, the J call TRBJ2-5, with TRBD2 identical over 7 bases. This CDR3 contains 14 residues. Germline CDR1 reads SGHRS; CDR2 reads YFSETQ. The V segment lost 4 bases and the J segment 2 bases; nucleotides outside the gene matches: 5.

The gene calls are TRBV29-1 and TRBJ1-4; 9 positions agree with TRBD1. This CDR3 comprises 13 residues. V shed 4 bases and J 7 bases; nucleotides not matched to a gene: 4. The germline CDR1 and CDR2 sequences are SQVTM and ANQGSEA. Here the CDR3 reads CSVGTGVTEKLFF. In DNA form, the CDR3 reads TGCAGCGTTGGGACAGGGGTTACTGAAAAACTGTTTTTT.

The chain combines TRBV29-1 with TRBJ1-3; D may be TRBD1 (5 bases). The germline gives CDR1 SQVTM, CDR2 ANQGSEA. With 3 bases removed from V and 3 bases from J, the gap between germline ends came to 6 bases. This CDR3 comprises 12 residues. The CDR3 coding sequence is TGCAGCGTTGATCAGGGTGGAAACACCATATATTTT. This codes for CSVDQGGNTIYF. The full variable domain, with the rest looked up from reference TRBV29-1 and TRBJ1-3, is SAVISQKPSRDICQRGTSLTIQCQVDSQVTMMFWYRQQPGQSLTLIATANQGSEATYESGFVIDKFPISRPNLTFSTLTVSNMSPEDSSIYLCSVDQGGNTIYFGEGSWLTVV.